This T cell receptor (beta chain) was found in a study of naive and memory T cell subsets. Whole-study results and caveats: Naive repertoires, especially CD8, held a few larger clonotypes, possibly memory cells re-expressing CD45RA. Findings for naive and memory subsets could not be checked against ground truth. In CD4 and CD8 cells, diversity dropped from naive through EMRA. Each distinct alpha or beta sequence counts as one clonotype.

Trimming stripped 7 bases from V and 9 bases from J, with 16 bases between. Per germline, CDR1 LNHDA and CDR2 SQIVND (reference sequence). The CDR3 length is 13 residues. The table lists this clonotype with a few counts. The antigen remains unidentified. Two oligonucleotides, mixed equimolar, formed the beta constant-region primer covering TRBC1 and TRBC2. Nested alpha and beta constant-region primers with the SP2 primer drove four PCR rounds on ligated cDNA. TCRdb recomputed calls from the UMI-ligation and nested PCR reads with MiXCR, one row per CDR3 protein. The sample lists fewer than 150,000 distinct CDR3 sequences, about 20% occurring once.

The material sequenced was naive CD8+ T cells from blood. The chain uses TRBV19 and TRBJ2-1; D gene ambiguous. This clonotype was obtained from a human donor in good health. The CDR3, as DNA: TGTGCCAGTACTCTAGTGGGCGTCCCTGAGCAGTTCTTC. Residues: CASTLVGVPEQFF.